The 30 T cell receptor beta chains given below trace back to one sample, sequenced in a study of blood T cell repertoires in COVID-19. Here immunoSEQ multiplex PCR was the method, and the copy in TCRdb shows in-frame clones only, minus some. Of roughly 55,000 clones in the sample, around 84% were seen once. The sequenced sample consisted of peripheral blood. These receptors all come from a man in his 70s with active COVID-19.

This sequence joins TRBV25-1 and TRBJ2-7; a weak D match, TRBD1 (6 bases). The CDR3 sequence is 14 residues long. Trimming removed 4 bases from V and 2 bases from J, with 12 bases in between. CDR1 and CDR2 from the germline V gene are MGHDK and SYGVNS. CDR3 DNA sequence: TGTGCCAGCAGTGGTACACAGGGTCCCTACGAGCAGTACTTC. It codes for CASSGTQGPYEQYF.

This clone was seen a handful of times. The V call is TRBV14, the J call TRBJ1-2; 8 positions agree with TRBD1. CDR3 size: 14 residues. The V gene's germline CDR1 is SGHDN and CDR2 FVKESK. The V segment lost 4 bases and the J segment 4 bases; nucleotides outside the gene matches: 5. DNA for the CDR3: TGTGCCAGCAGCCCGACAGGGGCCAGCTATGGCTACACCTTC. It is translated as CASSPTGASYGYTF. Filled out from reference TRBV14 and TRBJ1-2, the complete variable domain reads EAGVTQFPSHSVIEKGQTVTLRCDPISGHDNLYWYRRVMGKEIKFLLHFVKESKQDESGMPNNRFLAERTGGTYSTLKVQPAELEDSGVYFCASSPTGASYGYTFGSGTRLTVV.

The V and J genes are TRBV9 and TRBJ2-3; 12 positions agree with TRBD2. From germline, CDR1 is SGDLS and CDR2 YYNGEE. Trimming at V came to 4 bases and at J to 5 bases, leaving 5 bases not matched to a gene. The CDR3 is 15 amino acids. CDR3 region: CASSPLAGGGDTQYF. The CDR3 region has the DNA TGTGCCAGCAGCCCGCTAGCGGGGGGGGGAGATACGCAGTATTTT. The full variable domain, in which reference TRBV9 and TRBJ2-3 provide the parts outside the CDR3, is DSGVTQTPKHLITATGQRVTLRCSPRSGDLSVYWYQQSLDQGLQFLIQYYNGEERAKGNILERFSAQQFPDLHSELNLSSLELGDSALYFCASSPLAGGGDTQYFGPGTRLTVL.

The V call is TRBV18, the J call TRBJ1-2; 9 bases match TRBD1. After removal of 8 bases from V and 2 bases from J, the junction contained 6 bases not matched to a gene. From germline, CDR1 is KGHSH and CDR2 LQKENI. This CDR3 comprises 14 residues. The CDR3 protein is CASRWTGENYGYTF. CDR3 in DNA: TGTGCCAGCCGGTGGACAGGGGAAAACTATGGCTACACCTTC. Full variable domain (remainder filled in from reference TRBV18 and TRBJ1-2): NAGVMQNPRHLVRRRGQEARLRCSPMKGHSHVYWYRQLPEEGLKFMVYLQKENIIDESGMPKERFSAEFPKEGPSILRIQQVVRGDSAAYFCASRWTGENYGYTFGSGTRLTVV.

A single count supports this clone. The chain has TRBV15 and TRBJ2-3; D is unresolved. Trimming left V 0 bases short and J 6 bases short, with 16 bases between. The germline CDR1 and CDR2 sequences are LNHNV and YYDKDF (reference sequence). This CDR3 spans 16 amino acids. Here the CDR3 DNA reads TGTGCCACCAGCAGAGATTCGTTGACACTGGTCGATACGCAGTATTTT. Amino acids: CATSRDSLTLVDTQYF.

The V call is TRBV30, the J call TRBJ1-3; weak D call: TRBD1 (6 bases). Germline V CDR1 and CDR2: GTSNPN, SVGIG (reference sequence). This CDR3 is built from 15 residues. The V end lost 2 bases, the J end lost 4 bases, and 15 bases lay between the germline ends. CDR3 protein: CAWSFLGAEGNTIYF. DNA of the CDR3: TGTGCCTGGAGTTTCCTGGGGGCTGAAGGAAACACCATATATTTT.

This clone has just one count. The chain employs TRBV7-8 and TRBJ2-5; 10 positions match TRBD2. Germline V lookup: CDR1 SGHVS, CDR2 FQNEAQ. V dropped 5 bases and J dropped 3; count of bases not matched to a gene: 9. The CDR3 runs 16 residues. The CDR3 nucleotides are TGTGCCAGCAGCCCAATAGCGGGGGGCGGGGAAGAGACCCAGTACTTC. This encodes CASSPIAGGGEETQYF.

The chain joins TRBV10-3 to TRBJ2-3; D is undetermined. The CDR3 consists of 12 residues. Germline V lookup: CDR1 ENHRY, CDR2 SYGVKD. V lost 6 bases, J lost 1 base, and 5 bases lay in between. The CDR3 nucleotides are TGTGCCATCAGACCGGGCACAGATACGCAGTATTTT. This gives the protein CAIRPGTDTQYF.

The J gene is TRBJ1-1, the V gene TRBV6-2 or TRBV6-3; D is perhaps TRBD1 (6 bases). The CDR3 has 14 amino acids. In germline, CDR1 is MNHEY, CDR2 SVGEGT. Trimming stripped 0 bases from V and 4 bases from J, with 9 bases between. In DNA, the CDR3 is TGTGCCAGCAGTTACTCGCAGGGGTTCACTGAAGCTTTCTTT. Its protein product is CASSYSQGFTEAFF.

In its sample, this clone was seen a few times. J is TRBJ2-7 and V is TRBV2; 7 nucleotides align to TRBD1. Germline CDR1 reads SNHLY; CDR2 reads FYNNEI. The CDR3 has 14 amino acids. The junction had 3 bases not matched to a gene; V was cut back by 2 bases and J by 2 bases. CDR3 nucleotide sequence: TGTGCCAGCAGTGAATGGCAGGGGGCCTACGAGCAGTACTTC. Protein: CASSEWQGAYEQYF.

The CDR3 DNA reads TGTGCCAGCAGCTATAACCTTGGTCAGGCGAAATTCTTC. Its translation is CASSYNLGQAKFF. The rearrangement joins TRBV5-8 to TRBJ2-1, with D unclear. Germline V gives CDR1 SGHTS, CDR2 YDEGEE. This CDR3 contains 13 residues. V lost 3 bases to trimming and J lost 16 bases, with 20 bases between them. Looking up the rest from reference TRBV5-8 and TRBJ2-1 gives the full variable domain: EAGVTQSPTHLIKTRGQQATLRCSPISGHTSVYWYQQALGLGLQFLLWYDEGEERNRGNFPPRFSGRQFPNYSSELNVNALELEDSALYLCASSYNLGQAKFFGPGTRLTVL.

The chain carries TRBV10-3 and TRBJ2-3; TRBD2 matches at 7 bases. The CDR3 runs to 14 residues. Germline loops: CDR1 ENHRY, CDR2 SYGVKD. J gave up 4 bases and V 6 bases, and 7 bases lay outside the gene matches. CDR3 region: CAIRILASADTQYF. The CDR3 DNA reads TGTGCCATCAGGATACTAGCGAGTGCAGATACGCAGTATTTT.

This rearrangement joins TRBV19 to TRBJ2-5; 9 bases fit TRBD1. V was clipped by 6 bases and J by 2 bases; unmatched bases: 7. The CDR3 covers 15 residues. Germline loops: CDR1 LNHDA, CDR2 SQIVND (reference sequence). The CDR3 DNA reads as TGTGCCAGTAGCGGACAGGGGTTGGTTCAAGAGACCCAGTACTTC. It encodes CASSGQGLVQETQYF.

The chain employs TRBV30 and TRBJ1-1; 7 bases fit TRBD1. J was trimmed by 4 bases and V by 4 bases; bases with no gene match: 9. Germline V CDR1 and CDR2: GTSNPN, SVGIG (reference sequence). CDR3 length equals 14 residues. CDR3 sequence reads: CAWTTGKTLTEAFF. In nucleotides, the CDR3 is TGTGCCTGGACGACAGGGAAAACTCTCACTGAAGCTTTCTTT. Full variable domain (missing parts from reference TRBV30 and TRBJ1-1): SQTIHQWPATLVQPVGSPLSLECTVEGTSNPNLYWYRQAAGRGLQLLFYSVGIGQISSEVPQNLSASRPQDRQFILSSKKLLLSDSGFYLCAWTTGKTLTEAFFGQGTRLTVV.

This clone came up once. The chain carries TRBV6-4 and TRBJ2-3; the match to TRBD2 covers 8 bases. Losses at the gene ends were 0 bases for V and 1 base for J; bases not matched to a gene: 0. The CDR3 consists of 15 residues. Germline V CDR1 and CDR2: MRHNA, SNTAGT. CDR3: CASSDSSGGTDTQYF. The CDR3 DNA is TGTGCCAGCAGTGACTCTAGCGGGGGCACAGATACGCAGTATTTT.

The CDR3 nucleotides read TGTGCCAGCAAGGAGCAGGGGGAGCCCCAGCATTTT. Encoded protein: CASKEQGEPQHF. The chain joins TRBV2 to TRBJ1-5; 7 bases match TRBD1. Per the germline V gene, CDR1 is SNHLY and CDR2 is FYNNEI. The trim removed 7 bases at V and 8 bases at J, leaving 5 bases unmatched. CDR3 size: 12 residues.

V usage is TRBV2 and J usage is TRBJ1-5; 11 bases line up with TRBD1. CDR3 length equals 17 residues. V was clipped by 5 bases and J by 1 base; unmatched bases: 7. CDR1 and CDR2 (germline): SNHLY, FYNNEI. CDR3 nucleotides: TGTGCCAGCAGTCCAAGGACAGGGGGCACGAGCAATCAGCCCCAGCATTTT. Translating gives CASSPRTGGTSNQPQHF.

The chain carries TRBV19 and TRBJ2-3; 11 positions agree with TRBD2. The CDR3 is 15 amino acids. After removal of 5 bases from V and 6 bases from J, the junction contained 7 bases not matched to a gene. Germline CDR1 reads LNHDA; CDR2 reads SQIVND (reference sequence). CDR3 region: CASSVIAGGLDTQYF. CDR3 coding DNA: TGTGCCAGTAGTGTCATAGCGGGGGGGCTCGATACGCAGTATTTT.

V usage is TRBV3-1 (or the pseudogene TRBV3-2) and J usage is TRBJ2-1; 7 nucleotides match TRBD1. Germline V gives CDR1 LGHDT, CDR2 YNNKEL (reference sequence). This CDR3 has 14 residues. Losses at the gene ends were 5 bases for V and 8 bases for J; bases not matched to a gene: 9. For the CDR3, the DNA is TGTGCCAGCAGCAGGGGGCTCCGAGGGGATGAGCAGTTCTTC. This codes for CASSRGLRGDEQFF.

This chain uses TRBV21-1 with TRBJ1-1; the D call in the table, TRBD1, was not verified against the DNA. TRBV21-1 counts as a pseudogene. The CDR3 spans 15 residues. CDR3 protein: CASSNRFQGAPEAFF. The CDR3 DNA follows: TGTGCCAGCAGCAACCGATTCCAGGGTGCCCCTGAAGCTTTCTTT.

The chain employs TRBV30 and TRBJ1-2, with 7 bases lining up with TRBD1. Trimming removed 3 bases from V and 4 bases from J; junction bases left unmatched: 2. The CDR3 runs to 12 residues. Per the germline V gene, CDR1 is GTSNPN and CDR2 is SVGIG (reference sequence). The CDR3 bases are TGTGCCTGGAGGGACAGGTCCTATGGCTACACCTTC. Protein sequence: CAWRDRSYGYTF.

The CDR3 sequence: CASRPRDRGLNSPLHF. For the CDR3, the DNA is TGTGCCAGTAGGCCCCGGGACAGGGGGTTAAATTCACCCCTCCACTTT. The chain joins TRBV6-6 to TRBJ1-6, with 11 positions matching TRBD1. The germline CDR1 and CDR2 sequences are MNHNY and SVGAGI (reference sequence). The CDR3 is made up of 16 amino acids. After removal of 9 bases from V and 7 bases from J, the junction contained 11 bases not matched to a gene.

Here the CDR3 reads CASSPAGLVTGELFF. The DNA for the CDR3 is TGTGCCAGCAGCCCGGCGGGGCTAGTAACCGGGGAGCTGTTTTTT. The V gene is TRBV7-2, the J gene TRBJ2-2; weak D call: TRBD2 (6 bases). Germline CDR1 and CDR2: SGHTA and FQGNSA. The CDR3 has 15 residues. Trimming took off 5 bases at V and 5 bases at J, with 15 bases between the two ends.

The chain has TRBV7-6 and TRBJ2-7, with 10 positions matching TRBD1. The V segment lost 1 base and the J segment 4 bases; nucleotides outside the gene matches: 4. Germline V gene lookup returns CDR1 SGHVS and CDR2 FNYEAQ. CDR3 length: 15 residues. CDR3 residues: CASSLVGTGVYEQYF. The CDR3 DNA follows: TGTGCCAGCAGCTTAGTTGGGACAGGGGTTTACGAGCAGTACTTC.

This clone was observed a few times. The chain has TRBV7-9 and TRBJ1-1; D possibly corresponds to TRBD1 (6 bases). Germline CDR1 and CDR2: SEHNR and FQNEAQ (reference sequence). The ends were cut back, 3 bases at V and 1 base at J, with 9 bases in the middle. This CDR3 is 14 amino acids long. The CDR3 DNA sequence: TGTGCCAGCAGCTTCGACAGGTCGAACACTGAAGCTTTCTTT. Its protein product is CASSFDRSNTEAFF.

The J gene is TRBJ1-2, the V gene TRBV6-2 or TRBV6-3, with a tentative D call TRBD1 (5 bases). The length of the CDR3 is 12 residues. Trimming stripped 5 bases from V and 7 bases from J, with 11 bases between. Germline V CDR1 and CDR2: MNHEY, SVGEGT. The CDR3 region has the DNA TGTGCCAGCAGTCCAGGGATTCGTGGCTACACCTTC. Translating it yields CASSPGIRGYTF.

J is TRBJ2-1 and V is TRBV4-3; maybe TRBD2 (7 bases). Trimming took 4 bases from V and 3 from J, leaving 10 bases between them. The CDR3 length is 14 residues. Germline CDR1 and CDR2: LGHNA and YSLEER. CDR3 loop: CASSRRGGYNEQFF. In nucleotides, the CDR3 is TGCGCCAGCAGCCGGAGGGGGGGCTACAATGAGCAGTTCTTC.

The chain carries TRBV11-3 and TRBJ1-1; D is possibly TRBD1 (5 bases). Germline assignment: CDR1 SGHNT and CDR2 YENEEA. V dropped 0 bases and J dropped 4 bases, with 9 bases sitting between them. This CDR3 region has 14 residues. As DNA, the CDR3 is TGTGCCAGCAGCTTAGACAGGGTCGGCACTGAAGCTTTCTTT. This sequence encodes CASSLDRVGTEAFF.

The chain couples TRBV4-3 to TRBJ2-7; no clear D gene. Looked up from germline, CDR1 is LGHNA and CDR2 is YSLEER. V was clipped by 0 bases and J by 2 bases, with 8 bases between them. This CDR3 spans 14 amino acids. The CDR3 here is CASSQDWLAYEQYF. The CDR3 DNA is TGCGCCAGCAGCCAAGATTGGCTAGCCTACGAGCAGTACTTC.

The chain joins TRBV9 to TRBJ1-1; 7 bases agree with TRBD1. Germline V gene lookup returns CDR1 SGDLS and CDR2 YYNGEE. Germline trimming cut 2 bases from V and 1 base from J; bases unmatched to any gene: 11. This CDR3 has 17 residues. This chain's CDR3 is CASSVGAEGATNTEAFF. The DNA of the CDR3 is TGTGCCAGCAGCGTGGGGGCTGAGGGGGCGACGAACACTGAAGCTTTCTTT.